This T cell receptor (beta chain) was observed in a study of blood T cell repertoires in COVID-19. Background on the study: Donors in the United States, Italy and Spain gave samples during acute or convalescent COVID-19. T cells, B-cell-depleted T cells, or PBMCs supplied cDNA or gDNA.

This clone was detected only once. In the authors' methods: Amplification from reference gene primers served as the basis for estimated nucleated cell counts. The method was immunoSEQ multiplex PCR; TCRdb's version includes in-frame clones alone and lacks a portion of them. The V and J calls and clone size are taken from that table; D and trimming were inferred from the DNA. The data show about 28,000 clones, with roughly 80% seen just once and approximately 16% held by the top ten. This CDR3 region has 16 residues. Trimming stripped 4 bases from V and 6 bases from J, with 21 bases between. Germline lookup yields CDR1 SGDLS and CDR2 YYNGEE.

The sequenced material came from peripheral blood. The receptor was derived from a woman aged 60-70 years with acute or convalescent COVID-19. The chain carries TRBV9 and TRBJ2-3; tentative D call: TRBD2 (5 bases). CDR3 nucleotides: TGTGCCAGCAGCCCCACCGGGTTAGCGATCTGGGATACGCAGTATTTT. Its translation: CASSPTGLAIWDTQYF.